The clone carrying this TCR beta chain showed up just a few times. Other DNA variants within this sample encode the same CDR3. The CDR3 consists of 12 residues. The V and J ends lost 5 bases and 4 bases respectively, with 9 bases between them. Germline CDR1 and CDR2: SNHLY and FYNNEI. This sample is drawn from a study of shared clonotypes between healthy human individuals. This table comes from immunoSEQ multiplex PCR, and its TCRdb copy is limited to in-frame clones, with some not included. This sample has about a million clones; around three quarters occur once, and the top ten carry 0.89%. The V and J genes are TRBV2 and TRBJ2-7; TRBD1 or TRBD2 may be the D gene (5 bases each). The specimen sequenced was memory CD4+ T cells from PBMCs. Subset given: CD45RA-negative fraction. The sequence came from a man younger than 35 in good health. Some clones in this sample may be carry-over from other donors' samples. CDR3 nucleotide sequence: TGTGCCAGCAGTCCAGGGAGTTACGAGCAGTACTTC. It translates to CASSPGSYEQYF.